The 2 T cell receptor beta chains below all came from one sample that was sequenced in a study of blood T cells in healthy people across ages. A sample-barcoded 5' primer and a J-beta primer mix were used in a second PCR of roughly 7 to 12 cycles. TCRdb re-derived calls from the 5' RACE reads in MiXCR, one entry per CDR3 protein. The profile shows around 500,000 distinct CDR3 sequences, roughly a quarter of them singletons. These data were likewise used in another study, on T cells of mothers and their children.

The sample consisted of blood. The receptors shown here come from a boy between 2 and 10 years old in good health.

Turning to this clonotype: One end of the junction does not line up with germline, which may come from a read error. The rearrangement links TRBV7-9 to TRBJ2-4; possible D gene TRBD1, 5 bases. The CDR3 totals 15 residues. The germline V gene encodes CDR1 SEHNR and CDR2 FQNEAQ (reference sequence). DNA for the CDR3: TGTGCCGGCAGCTTACAGGAGTCCGGCAAAAACATTCAGTACTTC. Translating it yields CAGSLQESGKNIQYF.

The chain links TRBV2 to TRBJ1-3; D is perhaps TRBD1 (5 bases). Trimming cost V 7 bases and J 1 base, with 11 bases left between them. Germline CDR1 reads SNHLY; CDR2 reads FYNNEI. The CDR3 runs 14 residues. Here the CDR3 DNA reads TGTGCCAGCAACGCAGGGAGATCTGGAAACACCATATATTTT. It encodes CASNAGRSGNTIYF.